These 28 T cell receptor beta chains came from one sample sequenced in a study of control samples from healthy donors and cancer patients. Only in-frame clones appear in the TCRdb table, and some are missing; sequencing was by immunoSEQ multiplex PCR. This table has approximately 87,000 clones, 75% to 95% appearing once. Sequencing input: blood. The origin of the receptors is a man aged 50 to 60 in good health.

The J gene is TRBJ2-6, the V gene TRBV7-9; maybe TRBD1 (7 bases). The CDR3 is 17 amino acids. Germline CDR1 reads SEHNR; CDR2 reads FQNEAQ (reference sequence). Trimming removed 4 bases from V and 2 bases from J, with 15 bases in between. CDR3 amino acids: CASSSGQGGAGANVLTF. The CDR3 DNA reads TGTGCCAGCAGCTCGGGGCAGGGGGGCGCTGGGGCCAACGTCCTGACTTTC.

The V gene is TRBV27, the J gene TRBJ2-6; no clear D gene. Per the germline V gene, CDR1 is MNHEY and CDR2 is SMNVEV (reference sequence). Trimming shortened V by 3 bases and J by 2 bases, and 2 bases separated the two germline ends. This CDR3 contains 13 residues. The CDR3, as DNA: TGTGCCAGCAGTTTCCCTGGGGCCAACGTCCTGACTTTC. Translating gives CASSFPGANVLTF.

The chain uses TRBV11-2 and TRBJ2-7; 10 bases match TRBD1. The CDR3 is made up of 15 amino acids. J lost 4 bases, V lost 1 base, and 4 bases had no gene match. Germline V gives CDR1 SGHAT, CDR2 FQNNGV. The CDR3 nucleotides read TGTGCCAGCAGCTTAGTGGGACAGGGGAGGTACGAGCAGTACTTC. Protein: CASSLVGQGRYEQYF.

The V and J genes are TRBV5-8 and TRBJ1-2, with TRBD1 matching over 8 bases. The ends lost 4 bases at V and 3 bases at J; junction bases unmatched: 5. Germline V CDR1 and CDR2: SGHTS, YDEGEE. CDR3 length equals 14 residues. The CDR3 sequence: CASSRDRPDYGYTF. The CDR3 DNA reads as TGTGCCAGCAGCAGGGACAGGCCTGACTATGGCTACACCTTC.

The rearrangement joins TRBV7-2 to TRBJ2-2; TRBD1 might be the D (6 bases). The CDR3 is 16 amino acids. With 5 bases removed from V and 1 base from J, the gap between germline ends came to 14 bases. The germline CDR1 and CDR2 sequences are SGHTA and FQGNSA. CDR3 sequence: CASSTIRGQNTGELFF. The CDR3 nucleotides are TGTGCCAGCAGCACTATACGGGGACAGAACACCGGGGAGCTGTTTTTT.

The chain uses TRBV6-2 or TRBV6-3 and TRBJ2-3, with unresolved D. CDR1 MNHEY and CDR2 SVGEGT come from the germline V gene. Trimming left V 0 bases short and J 1 base short, with 14 bases between. CDR3 size: 17 residues. The CDR3 DNA sequence: TGTGCCAGCAGTTACTCGGGCCCACCTATGGGCACAGATACGCAGTATTTT. This sequence encodes CASSYSGPPMGTDTQYF.

The V and J genes are TRBV29-1 and TRBJ1-1, with 10 bases fitting TRBD1. This CDR3 spans 16 amino acids. The germline V gene has CDR1 SQVTM and CDR2 ANQGSEA. Losses at the gene ends were 4 bases for V and 4 bases for J; bases not matched to a gene: 12. This CDR3 reads CSVAPTGGLRSTEAFF. The CDR3 DNA follows: TGCAGCGTTGCTCCGACAGGGGGCCTCAGGAGCACTGAAGCTTTCTTT.

About this clone: This CDR3 is also generated by other DNA sequences in the sample. The chain links TRBV10-1 to TRBJ2-1; 12 positions agree with TRBD2. The CDR3 covers 16 residues. Losses at the gene ends were 1 base for V and 7 bases for J; bases not matched to a gene: 5. Germline V gene data show CDR1 as WNHNN and CDR2 as SYGVQD (reference sequence). CDR3 nucleotide sequence: TGCGCCAGCAGTGAGTATGGACTAGCGGGGAAAAATGAGCAGTTCTTC. This gives the protein CASSEYGLAGKNEQFF.

This rearrangement joins TRBV5-6 to TRBJ1-3; 8 bases match TRBD1. The CDR3 length is 15 residues. V lost 4 bases, J lost 1 base, and 4 bases stayed unmatched. Germline V gives CDR1 SGHDT, CDR2 YYEEEE. The CDR3 sequence: CASSPGGFSGNTIYF. The CDR3 bases are TGTGCCAGCAGCCCAGGGGGCTTTTCTGGAAACACCATATATTTT.

The rearrangement joins TRBV19 to TRBJ1-2; perhaps TRBD1 as D (6 bases). Trimming removed 7 bases from V and 0 bases from J, with 12 bases in between. This CDR3 contains 14 residues. Germline CDR1 and CDR2: LNHDA and SQIVND (reference sequence). The CDR3 DNA reads as TGTGCCAGTAAGGGGGTTGGGCCTAACTATGGCTACACCTTC. Translation gives CASKGVGPNYGYTF. The whole variable domain, filled in from reference TRBV19 and TRBJ1-2, reads DGGITQSPKYLFRKEGQNVTLSCEQNLNHDAMYWYRQDPGQGLRLIYYSQIVNDFQKGDIAEGYSVSREKKESFPLTVTSAQKNPTAFYLCASKGVGPNYGYTFGSGTRLTVV.

This chain connects TRBV7-8 to TRBJ1-1; tentatively, D is TRBD1 (5 bases). Germline CDR1 SGHVS, CDR2 FQNEAQ. This CDR3 contains 15 residues. The V gene lost 6 bases and the J gene lost 0 bases, with 14 bases spanning the gap. CDR3 in DNA: TGTGCCAGCAGTGCGGGGGGGAGGGTGAACACTGAAGCTTTCTTT. This codes for CASSAGGRVNTEAFF. The full variable domain, with the rest looked up from reference TRBV7-8 and TRBJ1-1, is GAGVSQSPRYKVAKRGQDVALRCDPISGHVSLFWYQQALGQGPEFLTYFQNEAQLDKSGLPSDRFFAERPEGSVSTLKIQRTQQEDSAVYLCASSAGGRVNTEAFFGQGTRLTVV.

The chain has TRBV6-5 and TRBJ1-5; D unclear. Germline CDR1 and CDR2: MNHEY and SVGAGI. The CDR3 length is 15 residues. V was pared by 0 bases and J by 6 bases, with 12 bases between. The CDR3 DNA follows: TGTGCCAGCAGTTACTCGACGGCGAGTGGTCAGCCCCAGCATTTT. The encoded protein is CASSYSTASGQPQHF.

CDR3 in amino acids: CASSPPLITGEAHNEQFF. The CDR3 nucleotides read TGTGCCAGCTCACCACCATTAATTACCGGGGAGGCCCACAATGAGCAGTTCTTC. The rearrangement links TRBV18 to TRBJ2-1; D is possibly TRBD2 (6 bases). The CDR3 runs 18 residues. Germline-derived CDR1 and CDR2 are KGHSH and LQKENI. V dropped 0 bases and J dropped 5 bases, with 20 bases sitting between them.

The chain carries TRBV3-1 (or the pseudogene TRBV3-2) and TRBJ2-7, with D tentatively TRBD1 (6 bases). Per the germline V gene, CDR1 is LGHDT and CDR2 is YNNKEL (reference sequence). V was pared by 0 bases and J by 6 bases, with 15 bases between. This CDR3 is built from 15 residues. CDR3 region: CASSQDGVGAGEQYF. The DNA for the CDR3 is TGTGCCAGCAGCCAAGACGGCGTGGGGGCGGGCGAGCAGTACTTC.

J is TRBJ2-7 and V is TRBV4-2; TRBD2 agrees at 7 bases. Germline-derived CDR1 and CDR2 are LGHNA and YNFKEQ. Unmatched junction bases numbered 6, after V lost 3 bases and J lost 4 bases. The CDR3 contains 14 residues. CDR3 residues: CASSQDLSGYEQYF. For the CDR3, the DNA is TGTGCCAGCAGCCAGGACCTTAGCGGGTACGAGCAGTACTTC.

This chain joins TRBV30 and TRBJ2-3; D is perhaps TRBD2 (6 bases). V lost 7 bases, J lost 5 bases, and 19 bases lay in between. The CDR3 is made up of 14 amino acids. Looked up from germline, CDR1 is GTSNPN and CDR2 is SVGIG (reference sequence). CDR3 loop: CALTGAGLRDTQYF. DNA of the CDR3: TGTGCCTTAACCGGAGCGGGCTTAAGAGATACGCAGTATTTT.

V and J are TRBV28 and TRBJ1-2; TRBD1 matches 12 bases. Germline CDR1 reads MDHEN; CDR2 reads SYDVKM. V gave up 5 bases and J gave up 8 bases; unmatched junction bases: 9. This CDR3 has 15 amino acids. CDR3 protein: CASSPAGTGGAGYTF. DNA for the CDR3: TGTGCCAGCAGTCCCGCCGGGACAGGGGGCGCAGGCTACACCTTC.

V and J are TRBV12-3 or TRBV12-4 and TRBJ1-6; the D gene is possibly TRBD1 (5 bases). The CDR3 extends over 13 amino acids. Trimming took off 6 bases at V and 6 bases at J, with 9 bases between the two ends. The CDR3 spells CASRGDSNSPLHF. For the CDR3, the DNA is TGTGCCAGCAGGGGAGACAGTAATTCACCCCTCCACTTT.

The chain is built from TRBV19 and TRBJ1-1; 8 positions match TRBD1. Germline values: CDR1 LNHDA, CDR2 SQIVND (reference sequence). J was trimmed by 0 bases and V by 6 bases; bases with no gene match: 9. There are 16 residues in the CDR3. The CDR3 sequence: CASRIRGPGMNTEAFF. DNA of the CDR3: TGTGCCAGTAGGATCAGGGGGCCAGGGATGAACACTGAAGCTTTCTTT.

The chain recombines TRBV6-2 or TRBV6-3 with TRBJ2-7, with D unclear. Per the germline V gene, CDR1 is MNHEY and CDR2 is SVGEGT. The CDR3 has 11 residues. The ends were cut back, 4 bases at V and 5 bases at J, with 6 bases in the middle. The CDR3 nucleotides read TGTGCCAGCAGTTTCCTAGACGAGCAGTACTTC. Residues: CASSFLDEQYF.

This chain connects TRBV27 to TRBJ1-6; TRBD1 might be the D (5 bases). Germline lookup yields CDR1 MNHEY and CDR2 SMNVEV (reference sequence). The CDR3 contains 14 residues. V was clipped by 8 bases and J by 9 bases, with 17 bases between them. CDR3 DNA sequence: TGTGCCAGCCGTCCCCGGGGACTCTTTTCACCCCTCCACTTT. Residues: CASRPRGLFSPLHF.

The chain carries TRBV14 and TRBJ1-3; D ambiguous. The germline V gene has CDR1 SGHDN and CDR2 FVKESK. V lost 3 bases to trimming and J lost 4 bases, with 16 bases between them. The CDR3 totals 16 residues. As DNA, the CDR3 is TGTGCCAGCAGCCAGCTAGGAGGGCCGACGGGAAACACCATATATTTT. It yields the protein CASSQLGGPTGNTIYF. The complete variable domain, with remaining parts taken from reference TRBV14 and TRBJ1-3, reads EAGVTQFPSHSVIEKGQTVTLRCDPISGHDNLYWYRRVMGKEIKFLLHFVKESKQDESGMPNNRFLAERTGGTYSTLKVQPAELEDSGVYFCASSQLGGPTGNTIYFGEGSWLTVV.

This chain uses TRBV5-6 with TRBJ2-3; TRBD2 matches 8 bases. Germline trimming cut 1 base from V and 0 bases from J; bases unmatched to any gene: 7. Germline V lookup: CDR1 SGHDT, CDR2 YYEEEE. This CDR3 spans 17 amino acids. The CDR3 DNA sequence: TGTGCCAGCAGCTTGCTGACGGGGGGGTTTAGCACAGATACGCAGTATTTT. Translating it yields CASSLLTGGFSTDTQYF.

The chain carries TRBV7-9 and TRBJ1-2, with D maybe TRBD1 (5 bases). The CDR3 loop spans 12 amino acids. V lost 8 bases and J lost 6, with 13 bases in between. Germline V gene data show CDR1 as SEHNR and CDR2 as FQNEAQ (reference sequence). The CDR3 nucleotides read TGTGCCAGCGGGGCCAATTGGGATGGCTACACCTTC. Residues: CASGANWDGYTF.

For the CDR3, the DNA is TGTGCCAGCAGCTGGACAACGGGTGAAAAACTGTTTTTT. Translating it yields CASSWTTGEKLFF. The chain recombines TRBV2 with TRBJ1-4; tentative D call: TRBD1 (5 bases). The CDR3 runs 13 residues. Trimming shortened V by 6 bases and J by 7 bases, and 12 bases separated the two germline ends. Germline CDR1 reads SNHLY; CDR2 reads FYNNEI.

V gene TRBV6-5 combines with J gene TRBJ1-5; D gene ambiguous. Germline CDR1 and CDR2: MNHEY and SVGAGI. The CDR3 is 14 amino acids. With 2 bases removed from V and 5 bases from J, the gap between germline ends came to 10 bases. CDR3 in amino acids: CASSYGPTDQPQHF. CDR3 sequence (DNA): TGTGCCAGCAGTTACGGCCCGACTGATCAGCCCCAGCATTTT.

This rearrangement joins TRBV30 to TRBJ1-6; TRBD1 might be the D (6 bases). CDR3 size: 16 residues. The V gene's germline CDR1 is GTSNPN and CDR2 SVGIG (reference sequence). The V gene lost 0 bases and the J gene lost 7 bases, with 16 bases spanning the gap. The CDR3 region is CAWSVPGATLNSPLHF. CDR3 bases: TGTGCCTGGAGTGTACCAGGGGCGACCCTAAATTCACCCCTCCACTTT.

The genes are TRBV28 and TRBJ1-6; D uncertain. The CDR3 runs to 13 residues. V dropped 6 bases and J dropped 3 bases, with 6 bases sitting between them. Looked up from germline, CDR1 is MDHEN and CDR2 is SYDVKM. CDR3 in DNA: TGTGCCAGCAGCCTCCTCTATAATTCACCCCTCCACTTT. It codes for CASSLLYNSPLHF.